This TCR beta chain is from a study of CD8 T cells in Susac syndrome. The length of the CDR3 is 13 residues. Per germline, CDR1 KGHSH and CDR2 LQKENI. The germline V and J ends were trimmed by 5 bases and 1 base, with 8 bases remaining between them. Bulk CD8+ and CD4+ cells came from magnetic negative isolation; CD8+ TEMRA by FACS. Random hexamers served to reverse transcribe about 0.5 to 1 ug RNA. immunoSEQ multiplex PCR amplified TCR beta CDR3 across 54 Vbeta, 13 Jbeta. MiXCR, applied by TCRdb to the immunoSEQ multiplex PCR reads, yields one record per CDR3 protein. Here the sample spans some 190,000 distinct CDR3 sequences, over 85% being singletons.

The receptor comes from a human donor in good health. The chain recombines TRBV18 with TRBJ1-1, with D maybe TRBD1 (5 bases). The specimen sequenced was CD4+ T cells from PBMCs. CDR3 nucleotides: TGTGCCAGCTCAGAAACAGGGAACACTGAAGCTTTCTTT. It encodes CASSETGNTEAFF.